These T cell receptor beta chains were read from a single sample in a study of glioma-infiltrating T cells. TCRdb used MiXCR to reprocess the multiplex PCR reads, holding one entry per CDR3 protein. The profile shows about 89,000 distinct CDR3 sequences, approximately 22% of them singletons. The sequencing input was glioma tissue, nonneoplastic brain tissue, or PBMCs (not recorded which). These receptors originate from a human donor with low-grade glioma or glioblastoma, undergoing nonglioma brain surgery, or in good health (not recorded which). CDR3s include the opening cysteine and the closing phenylalanine or tryptophan. The D gene is left open where the match is weak. Rows may omit the clone size; those that give it use once, few, many or a size class.

TRBJ1-2 | - | many | TRBV6-2/TRBV6-3 | TGTGCCAGCAGACTCACTACAGCTAACTATGGCTACACCTTC | CASRLTTANYGYTF
TRBJ2-3 | - | many | TRBV2 | TGTGCCAGCAGTGCTTCAGCAGATACGCAGTATTTT | CASSASADTQYF
TRBJ1-2 | - | many | TRBV7-2 | TGTGCCAGCAGCTTAGCGCGGTTTAGGGGAGAGCCTAACTATGGCTACACCTTC | CASSLARFRGEPNYGYTF
TRBJ1-1 | TRBD1 | - | TRBV12-3/TRBV12-4 | TGTGCCAGCAGTTTTCGGGACAGTATGAACACTGAAGCTTTCTTT | CASSFRDSMNTEAFF
TRBJ1-1 | - | - | TRBV19 | TGTGCCAGTAGTATGGGGGCATCAAGCACTGATGCTTTCTTT | CASSMGASSTDAFF
TRBJ1-6 | TRBD1 | many | TRBV20-1 | TGCAGTGCTAGCCCGGGACAGAGTTATTCACCCCTCCACTTT | CSASPGQSYSPLHF
TRBJ2-1 | - | many | TRBV15 | TGTGCCACCAGCAATATGGACCCTTCCTTGTACAATGAGCAGTTCTTC | CATSNMDPSLYNEQFF
TRBJ1-5 | - | many | TRBV4-1 | TGCGCCAGCAGCCACGTAAACCAGCCCCAGCATTTT | CASSHVNQPQHF
TRBJ2-1 | - | many | TRBV6-1 | TGTGCCAGCAGTGGCCGGGTTAGCTACAATGAGCAGTTCTTC | CASSGRVSYNEQFF
TRBJ2-1 | - | many | TRBV7-2 | TGTGCCAGCAGCTTGTCGCGGTACAATGAGCAGTTCTTC | CASSLSRYNEQFF
TRBJ1-1 | TRBD1 | - | TRBV12-3/TRBV12-4 | TGTGCCAGCAGCAGCAATACAGGGGGCACTGAAGCTTTCTTT | CASSSNTGGTEAFF
TRBJ2-7 | - | many | TRBV7-2 | TGTGCCAGCAGCTCCCGGGACCCCTACGAGCAGTACTTC | CASSSRDPYEQYF
TRBJ2-7 | - | few | TRBV11-2 | TGTGCCAGCAGCGCCCCTCTAGGCGAGCAGTACTTC | CASSAPLGEQYF
TRBJ2-7 | - | many | TRBV27 | TGTGCCAGCAGTCCGTCAGGGAATAGGGCCTACGAGCAGTACTTC | CASSPSGNRAYEQYF
TRBJ2-5 | TRBD2 | - | TRBV7-8 | TGTGCTAACAGAGAGACCCCGGGGGGGGTACAAGAGACCCAGTACTTC | CANRETPGGVQETQYF
TRBJ2-7 | - | - | TRBV6-6 | TGTGCCAGCAGTTACCAGGCCAAGGATCACAACGAGCAGTACTTC | CASSYQAKDHNEQYF
TRBJ2-7 | - | many | TRBV4-2 | TGTGCCAGCAGCCAAGTAGACAGTCTGGAGCAGTACTTC | CASSQVDSLEQYF
TRBJ2-3 | - | medium-sized | TRBV20-1 | TGCAGTGCTAGTCGGCGGGCAGATACGCAGTATTTT | CSASRRADTQYF
TRBJ1-1 | - | - | TRBV10-2 | TGCGCCAGCTTTGGGACGGCGTACACTGAAGCTTTCTTT | CASFGTAYTEAFF
TRBJ1-1 | TRBD1 | many | TRBV14 | TGTGCCAGCAGTGCACAGGGGCGATTAACAGAAGCTTTCTTT | CASSAQGRLTEAFF
TRBJ1-1 | - | many | TRBV6-5 | TGTGCCAGCAGTTACTCGAGAGCTGGGGGTTCGAACACTGAAGCTTTCTTT | CASSYSRAGGSNTEAFF
TRBJ1-5 | - | many | TRBV20-1 | TGCAGTGCTAGAGATGGTAGACGCAATCAGCCCCAGCATTTT | CSARDGRRNQPQHF